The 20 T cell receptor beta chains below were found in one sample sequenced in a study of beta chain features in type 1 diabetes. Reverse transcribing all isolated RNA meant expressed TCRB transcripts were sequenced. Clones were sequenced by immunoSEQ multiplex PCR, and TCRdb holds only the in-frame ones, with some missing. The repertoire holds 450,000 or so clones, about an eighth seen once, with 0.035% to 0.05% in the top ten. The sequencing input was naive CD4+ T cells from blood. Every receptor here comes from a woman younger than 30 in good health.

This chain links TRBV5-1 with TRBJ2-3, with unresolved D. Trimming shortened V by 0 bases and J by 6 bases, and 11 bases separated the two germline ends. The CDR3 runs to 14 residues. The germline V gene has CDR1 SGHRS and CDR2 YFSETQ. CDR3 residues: CASSLGPGVDTQYF. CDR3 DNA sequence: TGCGCCAGCAGCTTGGGACCCGGAGTCGATACGCAGTATTTT. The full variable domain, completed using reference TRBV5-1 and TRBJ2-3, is KAGVTQTPRYLIKTRGQQVTLSCSPISGHRSVSWYQQTPGQGLQFLFEYFSETQRNKGNFPGRFSGRQFSNSRSEMNVSTLELGDSALYLCASSLGPGVDTQYFGPGTRLTVL.

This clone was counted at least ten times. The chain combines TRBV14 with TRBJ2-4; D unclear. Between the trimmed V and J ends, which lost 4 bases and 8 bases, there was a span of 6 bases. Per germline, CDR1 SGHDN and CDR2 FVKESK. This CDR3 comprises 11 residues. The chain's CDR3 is CASSPGYIQYF. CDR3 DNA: TGTGCCAGCAGCCCTGGGTACATTCAGTACTTC.

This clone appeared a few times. The DNA of the CDR3 is TGTGCCAGCAGTTACATCGTGGGTCGTTCATACAATGAGCAGTTCTTC. Amino acid sequence: CASSYIVGRSYNEQFF. This chain joins TRBV6-5 and TRBJ2-1; unclear D gene. This CDR3 has 16 residues. Germline V lookup: CDR1 MNHEY, CDR2 SVGAGI. Trimming removed 2 bases at V and 4 bases at J, with 15 bases between.

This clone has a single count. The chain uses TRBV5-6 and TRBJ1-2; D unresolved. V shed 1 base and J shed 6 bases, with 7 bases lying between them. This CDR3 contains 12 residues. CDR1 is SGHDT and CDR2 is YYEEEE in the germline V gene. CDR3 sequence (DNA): TGTGCCAGCAGCTTGTATGAGGATGGCTACACCTTC. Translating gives CASSLYEDGYTF.

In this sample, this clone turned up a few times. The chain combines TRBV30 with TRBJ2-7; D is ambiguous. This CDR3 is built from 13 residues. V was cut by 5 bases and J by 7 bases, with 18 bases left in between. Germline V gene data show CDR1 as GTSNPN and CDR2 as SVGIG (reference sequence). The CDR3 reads CAWLGDQSREQYF. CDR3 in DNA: TGTGCCTGGCTAGGTGACCAGTCGCGGGAGCAGTACTTC.

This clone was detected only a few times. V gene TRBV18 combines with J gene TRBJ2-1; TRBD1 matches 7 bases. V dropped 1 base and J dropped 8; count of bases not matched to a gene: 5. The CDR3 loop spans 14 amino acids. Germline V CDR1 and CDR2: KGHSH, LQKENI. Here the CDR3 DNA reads TGTGCCAGCTCACCACAGGGGGCATCGGATGAGCAGTTCTTC. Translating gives CASSPQGASDEQFF.

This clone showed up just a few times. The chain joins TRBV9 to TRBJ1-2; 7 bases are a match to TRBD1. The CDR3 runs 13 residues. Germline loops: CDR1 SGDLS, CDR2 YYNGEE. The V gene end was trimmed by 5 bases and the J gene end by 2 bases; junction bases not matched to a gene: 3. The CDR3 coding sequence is TGTGCCAGCAGAAGACAGGGCAACTATGGCTACACCTTC. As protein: CASRRQGNYGYTF.

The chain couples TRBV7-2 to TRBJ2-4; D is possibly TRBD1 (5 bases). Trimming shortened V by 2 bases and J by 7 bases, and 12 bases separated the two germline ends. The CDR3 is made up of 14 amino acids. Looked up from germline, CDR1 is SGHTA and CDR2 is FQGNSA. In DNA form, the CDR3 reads TGTGCCAGCAGCTTACGAAGGGGTGAGAACATTCAGTACTTC. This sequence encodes CASSLRRGENIQYF.

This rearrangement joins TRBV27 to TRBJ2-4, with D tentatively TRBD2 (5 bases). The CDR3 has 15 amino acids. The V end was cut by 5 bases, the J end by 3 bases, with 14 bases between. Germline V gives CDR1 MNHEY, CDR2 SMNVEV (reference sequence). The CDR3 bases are TGTGCCAGCAGTCGGGTACCGGGGAGCAAAAACATTCAGTACTTC. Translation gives CASSRVPGSKNIQYF.

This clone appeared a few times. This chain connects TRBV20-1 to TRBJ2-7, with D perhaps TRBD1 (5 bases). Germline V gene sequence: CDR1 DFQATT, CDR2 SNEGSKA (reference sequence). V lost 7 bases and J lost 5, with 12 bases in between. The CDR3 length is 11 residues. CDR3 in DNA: TGCAGTGGCACAGGAGACGACGAGCAGTACTTC. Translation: CSGTGDDEQYF.

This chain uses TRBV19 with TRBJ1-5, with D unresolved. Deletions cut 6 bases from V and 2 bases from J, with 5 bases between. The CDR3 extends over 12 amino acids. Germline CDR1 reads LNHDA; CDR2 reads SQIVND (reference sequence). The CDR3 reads CASRLGNQPQHF. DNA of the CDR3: TGTGCCAGTAGGTTGGGCAATCAGCCCCAGCATTTT.

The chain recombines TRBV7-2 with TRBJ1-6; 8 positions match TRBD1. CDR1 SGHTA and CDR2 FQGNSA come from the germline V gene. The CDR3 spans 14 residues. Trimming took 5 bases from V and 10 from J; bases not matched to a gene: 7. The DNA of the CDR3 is TGTGCCAGCAGCCGGACAGGGCCCGTCTCACCCCTCCACTTT. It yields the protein CASSRTGPVSPLHF.

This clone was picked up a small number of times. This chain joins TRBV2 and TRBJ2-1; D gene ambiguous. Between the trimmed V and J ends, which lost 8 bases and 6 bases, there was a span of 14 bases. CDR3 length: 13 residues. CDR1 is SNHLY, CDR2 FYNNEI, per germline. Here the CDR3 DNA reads TGTGCCAGCTCAGAAAGGTTGGGCAATGAGCAGTTCTTC. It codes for CASSERLGNEQFF.

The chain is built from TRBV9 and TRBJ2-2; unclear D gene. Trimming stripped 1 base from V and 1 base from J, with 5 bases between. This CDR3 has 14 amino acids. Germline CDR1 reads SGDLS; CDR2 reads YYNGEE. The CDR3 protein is CASSVPGNTGELFF. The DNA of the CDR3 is TGTGCCAGCAGCGTACCAGGGAACACCGGGGAGCTGTTTTTT. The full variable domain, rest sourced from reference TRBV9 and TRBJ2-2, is DSGVTQTPKHLITATGQRVTLRCSPRSGDLSVYWYQQSLDQGLQFLIQYYNGEERAKGNILERFSAQQFPDLHSELNLSSLELGDSALYFCASSVPGNTGELFFGEGSRLTVL.

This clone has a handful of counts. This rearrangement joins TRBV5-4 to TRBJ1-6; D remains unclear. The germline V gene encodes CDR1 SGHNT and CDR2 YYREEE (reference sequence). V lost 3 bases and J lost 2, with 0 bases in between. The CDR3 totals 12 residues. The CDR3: CASSSYNSPLHF. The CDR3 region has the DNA TGTGCCAGCAGCTCCTATAATTCACCCCTCCACTTT.

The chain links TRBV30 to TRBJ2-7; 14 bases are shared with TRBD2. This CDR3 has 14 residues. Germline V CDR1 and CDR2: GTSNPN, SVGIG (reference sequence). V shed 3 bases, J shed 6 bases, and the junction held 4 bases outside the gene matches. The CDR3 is CAWSSGLAGGEQYF. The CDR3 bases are TGTGCCTGGAGCAGCGGACTAGCGGGAGGCGAGCAGTACTTC.

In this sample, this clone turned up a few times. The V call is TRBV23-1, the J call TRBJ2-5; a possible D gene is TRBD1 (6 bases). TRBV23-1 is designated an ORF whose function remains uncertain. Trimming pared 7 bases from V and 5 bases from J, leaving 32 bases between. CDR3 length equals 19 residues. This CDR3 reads CASTKYRAQRQRGVETQYF. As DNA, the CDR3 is TGCGCCAGCACCAAGTACAGGGCCCAGCGGCAGCGAGGTGTCGAGACCCAGTACTTC.

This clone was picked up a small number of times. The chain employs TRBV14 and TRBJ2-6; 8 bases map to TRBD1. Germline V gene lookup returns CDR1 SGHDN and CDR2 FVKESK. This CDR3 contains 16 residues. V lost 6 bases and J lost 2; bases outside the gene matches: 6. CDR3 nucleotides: TGTGCCAGCAGTCCCAGGACAGGGACTGGGGCCAACGTCCTGACTTTC. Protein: CASSPRTGTGANVLTF.

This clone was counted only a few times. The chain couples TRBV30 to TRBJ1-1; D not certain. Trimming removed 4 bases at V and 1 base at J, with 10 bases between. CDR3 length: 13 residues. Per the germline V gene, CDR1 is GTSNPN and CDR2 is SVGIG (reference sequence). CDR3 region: CAWNREGNTEAFF. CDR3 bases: TGTGCCTGGAATCGGGAGGGGAACACTGAAGCTTTCTTT. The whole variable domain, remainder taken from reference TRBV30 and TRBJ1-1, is SQTIHQWPATLVQPVGSPLSLECTVEGTSNPNLYWYRQAAGRGLQLLFYSVGIGQISSEVPQNLSASRPQDRQFILSSKKLLLSDSGFYLCAWNREGNTEAFFGQGTRLTVV.

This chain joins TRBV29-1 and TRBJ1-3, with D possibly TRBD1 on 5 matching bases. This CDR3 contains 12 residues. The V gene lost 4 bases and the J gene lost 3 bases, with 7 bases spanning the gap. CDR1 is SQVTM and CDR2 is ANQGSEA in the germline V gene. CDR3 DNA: TGCAGCGTTGTCAGGGATGGAAACACCATATATTTT. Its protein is CSVVRDGNTIYF.